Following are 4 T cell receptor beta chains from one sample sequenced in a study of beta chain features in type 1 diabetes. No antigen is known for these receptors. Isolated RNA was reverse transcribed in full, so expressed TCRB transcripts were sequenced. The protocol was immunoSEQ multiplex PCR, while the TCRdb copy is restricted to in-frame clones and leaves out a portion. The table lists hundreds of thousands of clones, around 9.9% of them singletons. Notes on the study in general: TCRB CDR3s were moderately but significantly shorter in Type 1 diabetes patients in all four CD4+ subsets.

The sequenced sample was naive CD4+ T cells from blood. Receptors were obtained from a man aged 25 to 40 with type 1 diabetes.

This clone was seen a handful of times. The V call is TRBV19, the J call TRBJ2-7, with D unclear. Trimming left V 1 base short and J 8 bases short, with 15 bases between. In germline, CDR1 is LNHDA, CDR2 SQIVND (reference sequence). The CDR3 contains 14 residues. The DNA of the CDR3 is TGTGCCAGTAGTATAGGCGGAACAAAAACTCAGCAGTACTTC. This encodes CASSIGGTKTQQYF.

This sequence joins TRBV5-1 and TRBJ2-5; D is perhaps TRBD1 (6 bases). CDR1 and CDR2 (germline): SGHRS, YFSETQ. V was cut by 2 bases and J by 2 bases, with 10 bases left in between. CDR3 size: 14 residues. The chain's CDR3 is CASSLGTQQETQYF. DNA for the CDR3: TGCGCCAGCAGCTTAGGGACACAGCAAGAGACCCAGTACTTC.

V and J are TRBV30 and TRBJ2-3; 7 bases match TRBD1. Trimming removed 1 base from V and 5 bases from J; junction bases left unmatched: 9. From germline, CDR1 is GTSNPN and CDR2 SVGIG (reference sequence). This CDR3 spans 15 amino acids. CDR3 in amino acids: CAWSGSDRNGDTQYF. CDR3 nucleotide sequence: TGTGCCTGGAGTGGTTCGGACAGGAATGGAGATACGCAGTATTTT.

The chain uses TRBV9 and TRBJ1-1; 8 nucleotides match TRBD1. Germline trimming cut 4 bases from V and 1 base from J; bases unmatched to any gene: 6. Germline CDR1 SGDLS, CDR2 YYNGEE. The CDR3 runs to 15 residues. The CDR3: CASSPRTGTNTEAFF. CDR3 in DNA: TGTGCCAGCAGCCCCCGGACAGGGACGAACACTGAAGCTTTCTTT.